The 21 T cell receptor beta chains in this list originate from one sample, sequenced in a study of control samples from healthy donors and cancer patients. Clones were read by immunoSEQ multiplex PCR, and TCRdb kept only the in-frame ones, dropping some. The table records about 170,000 clones, 75% to 95% of them present only once. Sequencing was done on a sample of blood. All receptors derive from a woman in her twenties or thirties in good health.

The J gene is TRBJ2-1, the V gene TRBV23-1; 16 positions agree with TRBD2. TRBV23-1 falls under the ORF class, with uncertain function. The CDR3 loop spans 16 amino acids. J lost 10 bases, V lost 4 bases, and 7 bases had no gene match. For the CDR3, the DNA is TGCGCCAGCAGTCGACCGGGACTAGCGGGAGGGGGGGAGCAGTTCTTC. Translated, it gives CASSRPGLAGGGEQFF.

CDR3 sequence reads: CASSGGRYYNSPLHF. The DNA of the CDR3 is TGTGCCAGCAGTGGGGGACGGTACTATAATTCACCCCTCCACTTT. The chain combines TRBV27 with TRBJ1-6; possibly TRBD1 for D (5 bases). Germline-derived CDR1 and CDR2 are MNHEY and SMNVEV (reference sequence). V lost 5 bases, J lost 3 bases, and 11 bases lay in between. CDR3 length: 15 residues.

CDR3 amino acids: CASSMTGGGQPQHF. The CDR3 DNA reads TGTGCCAGTAGTATGACAGGAGGGGGTCAGCCCCAGCATTTT. The chain couples TRBV19 to TRBJ1-5; D might be TRBD1 (6 bases). The CDR3 sequence is 14 residues long. V gave up 3 bases and J gave up 6 bases, with 12 bases separating them. Looked up from germline, CDR1 is LNHDA and CDR2 is SQIVND (reference sequence).

This chain uses TRBV18 with TRBJ2-6, with D perhaps matching TRBD1 (6 bases). V was pared by 7 bases and J by 1 base, with 17 bases between. The CDR3 length is 17 residues. The germline V gene encodes CDR1 KGHSH and CDR2 LQKENI. In nucleotides, the CDR3 is TGTGCCAGCTGGACCGGGACAAGGGCTTCTGGGGCCAACGTCCTGACTTTC. Its protein product is CASWTGTRASGANVLTF.

The V and J genes are TRBV19 and TRBJ1-6; maybe TRBD1 (6 bases). The germline V gene encodes CDR1 LNHDA and CDR2 SQIVND (reference sequence). CDR3 length: 14 residues. V gave up 7 bases and J gave up 9 bases, with 16 bases separating them. This CDR3 is CASTLQGGFSPLHF. CDR3 in DNA: TGTGCCAGTACCCTACAGGGTGGGTTTTCACCCCTCCACTTT.

The chain couples TRBV7-3 to TRBJ1-2, with TRBD1 matching over 9 bases. The ends lost 1 base at V and 8 bases at J; junction bases unmatched: 2. CDR1 and CDR2 (germline): SGHTA, FQGTGA. This CDR3 contains 13 residues. The CDR3 loop is CASSLRDREGYTF. As DNA, the CDR3 is TGTGCCAGCAGCTTAAGGGACAGGGAAGGCTACACCTTC.

The chain joins TRBV6-2 or TRBV6-3 to TRBJ2-5; 9 nucleotides line up with TRBD1. J lost 5 bases, V lost 2 bases, and 3 bases had no gene match. CDR1 and CDR2 from the germline V gene are MNHEY and SVGEGT. The CDR3 consists of 14 residues. CDR3 loop: CASSYITGGETQYF. The DNA of the CDR3 is TGTGCCAGCAGTTACATCACAGGGGGCGAGACCCAGTACTTC.

The V call is TRBV7-2, the J call TRBJ1-4; D possibly corresponds to TRBD1 (6 bases). Germline V gives CDR1 SGHTA, CDR2 FQGNSA. V lost 1 base, J lost 3 bases, and 12 bases lay in between. The CDR3 is made up of 16 amino acids. The CDR3 protein is CASSLGAGAANEKLFF. In DNA, the CDR3 is TGTGCCAGCAGCTTAGGGGCAGGGGCGGCTAATGAAAAACTGTTTTTT.

This chain joins TRBV19 and TRBJ1-1; TRBD1 matches at 7 bases. CDR1 LNHDA and CDR2 SQIVND come from the germline V gene (reference sequence). J lost 1 base, V lost 7 bases, and 0 bases had no gene match. The CDR3 extends over 12 amino acids. The CDR3, as DNA: TGTGCCAGTAACAGGGGGAACACTGAAGCTTTCTTT. Encoded protein: CASNRGNTEAFF.

The V and J genes are TRBV10-1 and TRBJ2-7, with D perhaps TRBD2 (5 bases). V was trimmed by 8 bases and J by 4 bases, leaving 15 bases between them. This CDR3 is 13 amino acids long. Germline CDR1 WNHNN, CDR2 SYGVQD (reference sequence). The CDR3 is CASCREWKYEQYF. Here the CDR3 DNA reads TGCGCCAGCTGCCGGGAATGGAAGTACGAGCAGTACTTC.

The chain is built from TRBV4-1 and TRBJ1-2; 8 bases fit TRBD1. The V and J ends lost 3 bases and 0 bases, in that order; junction bases with no gene match: 3. The CDR3 spans 15 residues. Germline CDR1 and CDR2: MGHRA and YSYEKL. The CDR3 DNA reads as TGCGCCAGCAGCCAGGACAGGGACGCTAACTATGGCTACACCTTC. Its protein is CASSQDRDANYGYTF.

The rearrangement uses TRBV7-2 and TRBJ2-1; TRBD1 agrees at 7 bases. The ends lost 2 bases at V and 2 bases at J; junction bases unmatched: 6. The CDR3 length is 16 residues. Germline V CDR1 and CDR2: SGHTA, FQGNSA. In DNA form, the CDR3 reads TGTGCCAGCAGCTTAAACGGCCAGGGGGCCTACAATGAGCAGTTCTTC. Amino acid sequence: CASSLNGQGAYNEQFF.

This chain connects TRBV12-3 or TRBV12-4 to TRBJ1-2, with TRBD1 as a possible D gene (5 bases). Trimming removed 3 bases at V and 6 bases at J, with 8 bases between. The length of the CDR3 is 12 residues. CDR3 region: CASSLGGNGYTF. The CDR3 DNA reads TGTGCCAGCAGTTTGGGGGGGAATGGCTACACCTTC.

The genes are TRBV2 and TRBJ1-2; D uncertain. From germline, CDR1 is SNHLY and CDR2 FYNNEI. The CDR3 loop spans 14 amino acids. Trimming took off 6 bases at V and 0 bases at J, with 11 bases between the two ends. Here the CDR3 reads CASSPTTTNYGYTF. In nucleotides, the CDR3 is TGTGCCAGCAGCCCGACGACAACTAACTATGGCTACACCTTC.

The genes are TRBV9 and TRBJ1-2; D is ambiguous. V was pared by 2 bases and J by 0 bases, with 11 bases between. Looked up from germline, CDR1 is SGDLS and CDR2 is YYNGEE. This CDR3 is built from 15 residues. The DNA for the CDR3 is TGTGCCAGCAGCGTGACGAGGACCACTAACTATGGCTACACCTTC. Translation gives CASSVTRTTNYGYTF.

This rearrangement joins TRBV12-3 or TRBV12-4 to TRBJ2-7, with D tentatively TRBD1 (5 bases). Between the trimmed V and J ends, which lost 3 bases and 0 bases, there was a span of 6 bases. This CDR3 spans 13 amino acids. CDR3 DNA sequence: TGTGCCAGCAGTTTCAGGGCCTCCTACGAGCAGTACTTC. Translation gives CASSFRASYEQYF.

The chain employs TRBV18 and TRBJ1-1; D is unclear. With 3 bases removed from V and 1 base from J, the gap between germline ends came to 6 bases. Looked up from germline, CDR1 is KGHSH and CDR2 is LQKENI. The CDR3 has 13 residues. CDR3 loop: CASSPEPNTEAFF. The CDR3, as DNA: TGTGCCAGCTCACCCGAACCGAACACTGAAGCTTTCTTT.

The CDR3 is CASSPQVAGNNEQFF. The CDR3 DNA sequence: TGTGCCAGCAGCCCCCAGGTAGCGGGGAACAATGAGCAGTTCTTC. The V call is TRBV9, the J call TRBJ2-1, with 8 bases that match TRBD2. Per the germline V gene, CDR1 is SGDLS and CDR2 is YYNGEE. This CDR3 is built from 15 residues. V shed 4 bases, J shed 5 bases, and the junction held 8 bases outside the gene matches.

The chain employs TRBV6-4 and TRBJ1-4, with 9 bases identical to TRBD1. The trim removed 2 bases at V and 8 bases at J, leaving 6 bases unmatched. This CDR3 comprises 15 residues. Germline CDR1 MRHNA, CDR2 SNTAGT. The CDR3 DNA reads as TGTGCCAGCAGTGACGGGACAGGGCCCACAGAAAAACTGTTTTTT. Its protein product is CASSDGTGPTEKLFF.

This chain connects TRBV6-4 to TRBJ2-1, with D maybe TRBD2 (7 bases). Germline V CDR1 and CDR2: MRHNA, SNTAGT. This CDR3 is 14 amino acids long. Trimming pared 3 bases from V and 8 bases from J, leaving 14 bases between. The CDR3 nucleotides read TGTGCCAGCAGTGAGGCTCGGGGGGCCCATGAGCAGTTCTTC. It specifies CASSEARGAHEQFF.

The chain links TRBV7-4 to TRBJ2-3; TRBD2 agrees at 8 bases. CDR3 length equals 17 residues. V lost 0 bases, J lost 4 bases, and 9 bases stayed unmatched. The V gene's germline CDR1 is SGHVT and CDR2 SQSDAQ. The CDR3 DNA reads as TGTGCCAGCAGCTTAGCGCTAACGGGGGGGAAGGCAGATACGCAGTATTTT. Amino acid sequence: CASSLALTGGKADTQYF.